These 28 T cell receptor beta chains came from one sample sequenced in a study of memory CD4+ T cells and cytomegalovirus serostatus. Clones were sequenced by immunoSEQ multiplex PCR, and TCRdb holds only the in-frame ones, with some missing. The sample lists 40,000 to 55,000 clones, 76% seen once, with roughly 1.9% in the top ten. The sort gate was single viable CD3+CD4+CD8-CD45RO+ cells for memory CD4+ T cells. Input material: memory CD4+ T cells from blood. Receptors were obtained from an adult in good health and CMV-seronegative.

The chain combines TRBV7-8 with TRBJ1-6; no firm D call. The CDR3 extends over 13 amino acids. Trimming pared 2 bases from V and 13 bases from J, leaving 12 bases between. Germline-derived CDR1 and CDR2 are SGHVS and FQNEAQ. The CDR3 DNA reads TGTGCCAGCAGCTTATCGAGATTCTCGCCCCTCCACTTT. This encodes CASSLSRFSPLHF.

The chain joins TRBV12-5 to TRBJ1-4; no clear D. The CDR3 is made up of 14 amino acids. V was trimmed by 1 base and J by 3 bases, leaving 6 bases between them. The germline V gene has CDR1 LGHNT and CDR2 FRNRAP. This CDR3 is CASGLGDANEKLFF. DNA of the CDR3: TGTGCTAGTGGTTTGGGCGACGCTAATGAAAAACTGTTTTTT.

V and J are TRBV7-9 and TRBJ2-7, with 8 bases aligning to TRBD1. The CDR3 covers 15 residues. With 0 bases clipped from V and 3 bases from J, the junction kept 4 bases outside the gene matches. Looked up from germline, CDR1 is SEHNR and CDR2 is FQNEAQ (reference sequence). The CDR3 sequence is CASSLASGQGYEQYF. CDR3 bases: TGTGCCAGCAGCTTAGCTTCTGGACAGGGCTACGAGCAGTACTTC.

The rearrangement links TRBV28 to TRBJ2-3; 9 bases align to TRBD1. The CDR3 is 15 residues long. The J segment lost 4 bases and the V segment lost 7 bases, leaving 9 bases of the junction unmatched. Germline V gene sequence: CDR1 MDHEN, CDR2 SYDVKM. CDR3 bases: TGTGCCAGCAAAGCCACAGGGGGCGAGTCAGATACGCAGTATTTT. Translating gives CASKATGGESDTQYF.

The chain has TRBV4-2 and TRBJ2-2; D may match TRBD1 or TRBD2 (5 bases each). Trimming left V 5 bases short and J 7 bases short, with 17 bases between. The germline V gene encodes CDR1 LGHNA and CDR2 YNFKEQ. The CDR3 runs 15 residues. CDR3 region: CASSGDLGLGGELFF. The CDR3 coding sequence is TGTGCCAGCAGCGGGGACCTGGGTTTGGGCGGGGAGCTGTTTTTT.

The rearrangement uses TRBV19 and TRBJ2-2; D possibly matches TRBD1 or TRBD2 (5 bases each). This CDR3 comprises 17 residues. V gave up 7 bases and J gave up 0 bases, with 18 bases separating them. CDR1 is LNHDA and CDR2 is SQIVND in the germline V gene (reference sequence). The chain's CDR3 is CASITGRGPANTGELFF. The CDR3 bases are TGTGCCAGTATTACCGGACGGGGCCCCGCGAACACCGGGGAGCTGTTTTTT. Combining the CDR3 with reference TRBV19 and TRBJ2-2 gives the whole variable domain DGGITQSPKYLFRKEGQNVTLSCEQNLNHDAMYWYRQDPGQGLRLIYYSQIVNDFQKGDIAEGYSVSREKKESFPLTVTSAQKNPTAFYLCASITGRGPANTGELFFGEGSRLTVL.

A few counts support this clone. The chain carries TRBV9 and TRBJ2-2; unclear D gene. Per the germline V gene, CDR1 is SGDLS and CDR2 is YYNGEE. V shed 0 bases and J shed 3 bases, with 3 bases lying between them. CDR3 length: 13 residues. In DNA, the CDR3 is TGTGCCAGCAGCGTAGGGGACACCGGGGAGCTGTTTTTT. Its protein product is CASSVGDTGELFF.

The J gene is TRBJ1-6, the V gene TRBV5-8; D gene ambiguous. This CDR3 region has 15 residues. In germline, CDR1 is SGHTS, CDR2 YDEGEE. V lost 0 bases and J 7 bases, leaving 11 bases between the germline ends. CDR3 sequence reads: CASSLGTWVNSPLHF. For the CDR3, the DNA is TGTGCCAGCAGCTTGGGGACTTGGGTCAATTCACCCCTCCACTTT.

CDR3 loop: CASNRQGPSYNSPLHF. The CDR3 nucleotides read TGTGCCAGCAACAGACAGGGACCCTCCTATAATTCACCCCTCCACTTT. V and J are TRBV6-4 and TRBJ1-6; 7 bases match TRBD1. Germline values: CDR1 MRHNA, CDR2 SNTAGT. This CDR3 has 16 amino acids. The trim removed 7 bases at V and 0 bases at J, leaving 6 bases unmatched.

The chain couples TRBV5-1 to TRBJ1-1; D possibly corresponds to TRBD1 (6 bases). The germline V and J ends were trimmed by 2 bases and 8 bases, with 10 bases remaining between them. Germline loops: CDR1 SGHRS, CDR2 YFSETQ. The length of the CDR3 is 12 residues. CDR3 residues: CASSFTGTEAFF. CDR3 bases: TGCGCCAGCAGCTTTACCGGGACAGAAGCTTTCTTT.

The chain is built from TRBV28 and TRBJ2-7, with D unclear. V lost 3 bases and J lost 4, with 10 bases in between. Germline values: CDR1 MDHEN, CDR2 SYDVKM. The CDR3 covers 13 residues. CDR3: CASSFGRWYEQYF. Written as DNA, the CDR3 is TGTGCCAGCAGTTTCGGGCGGTGGTACGAGCAGTACTTC.

The chain recombines TRBV28 with TRBJ1-5; no reliable D call. CDR1 and CDR2 from the germline V gene are MDHEN and SYDVKM. V gave up 7 bases and J gave up 2 bases, with 9 bases separating them. This CDR3 has 13 residues. The chain's CDR3 is CASKLSGNQPQHF. CDR3 bases: TGTGCCAGCAAACTGTCGGGCAATCAGCCCCAGCATTTT.

The J gene is TRBJ2-1, the V gene TRBV27; D remains ambiguous. The V end was cut by 5 bases, the J end by 4 bases, with 9 bases between. CDR1 MNHEY and CDR2 SMNVEV come from the germline V gene (reference sequence). The CDR3 runs 13 residues. For the CDR3, the DNA is TGTGCCAGCAGTCTAGACCTATACAATGAGCAGTTCTTC. Residues: CASSLDLYNEQFF.

This chain uses TRBV11-2 with TRBJ2-7, with TRBD1 matching over 10 bases. The germline CDR1 and CDR2 sequences are SGHAT and FQNNGV. The CDR3 extends over 18 amino acids. V dropped 4 bases and J dropped 2; count of bases not matched to a gene: 14. CDR3 sequence reads: CASSSTNRDRGTPYEQYF. The CDR3 bases are TGTGCCAGCAGCTCTACGAACCGGGACAGGGGTACGCCCTACGAGCAGTACTTC.

The chain links TRBV4-1 to TRBJ1-1; 7 positions agree with TRBD1. The V segment lost 6 bases and the J segment 1 base; nucleotides outside the gene matches: 5. Germline loops: CDR1 MGHRA, CDR2 YSYEKL. The CDR3 sequence is 14 residues long. The CDR3 coding sequence is TGCGCCAGCAGGGCGACAGGGAGGAACACTGAAGCTTTCTTT. Translated: CASRATGRNTEAFF.

Only one count was recorded for this clone. The chain links TRBV7-3 to TRBJ2-7, with TRBD2 identical over 12 bases. Germline lookup yields CDR1 SGHTA and CDR2 FQGTGA. CDR3 size: 16 residues. After removal of 5 bases from V and 6 bases from J, the junction contained 11 bases not matched to a gene. CDR3 DNA: TGTGCCAGCAGCGAACAGCCTAGCGGGGGGGCGTCCGAGCAGTACTTC. This sequence encodes CASSEQPSGGASEQYF.

This chain connects TRBV6-6 to TRBJ1-2, with D perhaps TRBD1 (6 bases). Germline V gene data show CDR1 as MNHNY and CDR2 as SVGAGI (reference sequence). CDR3 size: 16 residues. With 6 bases removed from V and 0 bases from J, the gap between germline ends came to 17 bases. CDR3 DNA: TGTGCCAGCAGCCTCGGGACACCCACTTCTAACTATGGCTACACCTTC. It specifies CASSLGTPTSNYGYTF.

This sequence joins TRBV5-8 and TRBJ1-5; maybe TRBD1 (5 bases). V dropped 6 bases and J dropped 4 bases, with 14 bases sitting between them. The CDR3 covers 14 residues. Germline lookup yields CDR1 SGHTS and CDR2 YDEGEE. CDR3 amino acids: CASTWGRTNQPQHF. The CDR3 DNA is TGTGCCAGCACCTGGGGCAGGACAAATCAGCCCCAGCATTTT.

The chain links TRBV6-5 to TRBJ1-2, with 8 bases identical to TRBD1. The germline CDR1 and CDR2 sequences are MNHEY and SVGAGI. V trimming: 0 bases; J trimming: 6 bases; junction bases outside the gene matches: 9. This CDR3 has 16 amino acids. The CDR3 nucleotides read TGTGCCAGCAGTTACTCGGGGGCCAGGGGGCGAAATGGCTACACCTTC. This gives the protein CASSYSGARGRNGYTF.

The gene calls are TRBV5-6 and TRBJ1-6, with D unclear. The germline V gene has CDR1 SGHDT and CDR2 YYEEEE. The CDR3 sequence is 12 residues long. Trimming cost V 0 bases and J 10 bases, with 5 bases left between them. The CDR3 DNA reads TGTGCCAGCAGCTTGGCTCGGTCACCCCTCCACTTT. Encoded protein: CASSLARSPLHF.

The chain carries TRBV28 and TRBJ1-3; a weak D match, TRBD1 (5 bases). CDR1 MDHEN and CDR2 SYDVKM come from the germline V gene. The ends were cut back, 10 bases at V and 4 bases at J, with 17 bases in the middle. CDR3 length: 14 residues. CDR3 in amino acids: CATIRDRSGNTIYF. The CDR3 DNA reads TGTGCCACGATCCGGGACCGCTCAGGAAACACCATATATTTT.

The genes are TRBV7-9 and TRBJ1-4; D ambiguous. The germline V gene has CDR1 SEHNR and CDR2 FQNEAQ (reference sequence). The CDR3 runs 17 residues. V lost 5 bases and J lost 0, with 16 bases in between. CDR3 nucleotide sequence: TGTGCCAGCAGCGACTTCCTCTTGGGAGCAACTAATGAAAAACTGTTTTTT. It translates to CASSDFLLGATNEKLFF.

The chain uses TRBV6-6 and TRBJ2-3; tentatively, D is TRBD2 (5 bases). The CDR3 totals 16 residues. CDR1 is MNHNY, CDR2 SVGAGI, per germline (reference sequence). V gave up 4 bases and J gave up 0 bases, with 14 bases separating them. As DNA, the CDR3 is TGTGCCAGCAGTTGGAGGACGGTGACTAGCACAGATACGCAGTATTTT. It translates to CASSWRTVTSTDTQYF.

The chain joins TRBV6-6 to TRBJ2-3; 9 bases match TRBD1. Germline CDR1 is MNHNY and CDR2 is SVGAGI (reference sequence). V was clipped by 7 bases and J by 1 base; unmatched bases: 6. The CDR3 length is 15 residues. CDR3 sequence (DNA): TGTGCCAGCACCGACCGGGACAGGGGCACAGATACGCAGTATTTT. Its protein is CASTDRDRGTDTQYF.

This chain links TRBV6-1 with TRBJ1-5; 9 bases match TRBD1. The CDR3 totals 18 residues. J was trimmed by 1 base and V by 4 bases; bases with no gene match: 11. Germline values: CDR1 MNHNS, CDR2 SASEGT. CDR3 loop: CASSGRDRVVMSNQPQHF. CDR3 DNA: TGTGCCAGCAGTGGACGGGACAGGGTTGTTATGAGCAATCAGCCCCAGCATTTT.

This clone has just one count. CDR3 coding DNA: TGTGCCAGTAGTATATCCGGCGGGACAGGCCACTCCTATGGCTACACCTTC. This gives the protein CASSISGGTGHSYGYTF. This rearrangement joins TRBV19 to TRBJ1-2; 8 positions agree with TRBD1. V shed 2 bases and J 4 bases; nucleotides not matched to a gene: 12. The germline gives CDR1 LNHDA, CDR2 SQIVND (reference sequence). The CDR3 is 17 residues long. Supplemented by reference TRBV19 and TRBJ1-2, the full variable domain reads DGGITQSPKYLFRKEGQNVTLSCEQNLNHDAMYWYRQDPGQGLRLIYYSQIVNDFQKGDIAEGYSVSREKKESFPLTVTSAQKNPTAFYLCASSISGGTGHSYGYTFGSGTRLTVV.

J is TRBJ2-5 and V is TRBV15; tentatively, D is TRBD1 or TRBD2 (5 bases each). The CDR3 length is 14 residues. CDR1 is LNHNV, CDR2 YYDKDF, per germline (reference sequence). V lost 2 bases and J lost 9, with 16 bases in between. As DNA, the CDR3 is TGTGCCACCAGCAGACCAGGGACCCCCAGAGCCCAGTACTTC. This sequence encodes CATSRPGTPRAQYF.

The chain has TRBV7-8 and TRBJ2-7, with a possible D match to TRBD1 (6 bases). The length of the CDR3 is 14 residues. The V end was cut by 4 bases, the J end by 4 bases, with 14 bases between. Germline loops: CDR1 SGHVS, CDR2 FQNEAQ. The DNA for the CDR3 is TGTGCCAGCAGCTCTACCCAGGGGAGATACGAGCAGTACTTC. Its protein is CASSSTQGRYEQYF.